The entry that follows covers one TCR beta chain sequence. This sample is part of a study of blood T cell repertoires in COVID-19. Sequenced by immunoSEQ multiplex PCR; TCRdb stores in-frame clones only, minus some. The repertoire has tens of thousands of clones, 80% to 85% of them found once; the top ten carry around 9.6%. This CDR3 contains 14 residues. The V end was cut by 5 bases, the J end by 7 bases, with 12 bases between. The germline gives CDR1 LNHDA, CDR2 SQIVND (reference sequence). This TCR came from a man older than 75 with COVID-19, enrolled during active disease. This chain joins TRBV19 and TRBJ1-6; D unresolved. Sequenced sample: peripheral blood. CDR3 amino acids: CASSSWTGNSPLHF. The CDR3 DNA is TGTGCCAGTAGTTCCTGGACGGGGAATTCACCCCTCCACTTT.